The T cell receptor (beta chain) under discussion was sequenced for a study of blood T cell repertoires in COVID-19. Overall study: Samples of COVID-19 (acute and convalescent) were obtained from the United States, Italy and Spain. The analysed material was cDNA or gDNA that came from T cells, B-cell-depleted T cells, or PBMCs.

Deletions cut 0 bases from V and 11 bases from J, with 23 bases between. CDR3 length: 16 residues. Germline lookup yields CDR1 SGHRS and CDR2 YFSETQ. In the authors' methods: Using reference gene primer amplification, nucleated cell counts were estimated. Sequenced by immunoSEQ multiplex PCR; TCRdb stores in-frame clones only, minus some. That table furnishes V, J and clone size, whereas the DNA furnished D and trimming. The data show about 210,000 clones, around four fifths seen once. The receptor comes from a man between 50 and 59 years old with active or convalescent COVID-19. The sample comprised peripheral blood. The chain links TRBV5-1 to TRBJ1-1; D is unclear. The CDR3 sequence: CASSLEPDKSFGGAFF. CDR3 bases: TGCGCCAGCAGCTTGGAACCTGATAAATCTTTCGGAGGGGCTTTCTTT. The entire variable domain, with the rest obtained from reference TRBV5-1 and TRBJ1-1, is as follows: KAGVTQTPRYLIKTRGQQVTLSCSPISGHRSVSWYQQTPGQGLQFLFEYFSETQRNKGNFPGRFSGRQFSNSRSEMNVSTLELGDSALYLCASSLEPDKSFGGAFFGQGTRLTVV.